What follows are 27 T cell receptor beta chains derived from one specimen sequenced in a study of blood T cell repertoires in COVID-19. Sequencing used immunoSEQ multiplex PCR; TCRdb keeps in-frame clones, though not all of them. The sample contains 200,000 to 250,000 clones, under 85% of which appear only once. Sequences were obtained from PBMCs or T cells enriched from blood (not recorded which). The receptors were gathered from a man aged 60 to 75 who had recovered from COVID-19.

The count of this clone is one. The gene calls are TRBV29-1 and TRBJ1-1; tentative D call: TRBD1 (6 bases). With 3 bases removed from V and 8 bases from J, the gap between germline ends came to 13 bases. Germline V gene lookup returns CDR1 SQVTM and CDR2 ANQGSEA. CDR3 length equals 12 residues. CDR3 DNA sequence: TGCAGCGTTGATGCACAGGGCCTCGAAGCTTTCTTT. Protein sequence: CSVDAQGLEAFF. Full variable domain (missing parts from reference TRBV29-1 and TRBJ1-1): SAVISQKPSRDICQRGTSLTIQCQVDSQVTMMFWYRQQPGQSLTLIATANQGSEATYESGFVIDKFPISRPNLTFSTLTVSNMSPEDSSIYLCSVDAQGLEAFFGQGTRLTVV.

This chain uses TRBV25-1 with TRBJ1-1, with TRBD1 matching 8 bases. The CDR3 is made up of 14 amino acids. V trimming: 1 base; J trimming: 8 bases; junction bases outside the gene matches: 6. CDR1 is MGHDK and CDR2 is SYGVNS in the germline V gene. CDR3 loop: CASSESGQALEAFF. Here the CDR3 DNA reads TGTGCCAGCAGTGAATCGGGACAGGCTTTAGAAGCTTTCTTT.

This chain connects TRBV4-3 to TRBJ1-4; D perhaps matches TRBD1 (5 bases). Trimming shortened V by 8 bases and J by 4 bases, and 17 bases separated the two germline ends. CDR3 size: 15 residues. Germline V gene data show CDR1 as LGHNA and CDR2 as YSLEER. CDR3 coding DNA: TGCGCCAGCTCCGACCCCAAACAGGATAATGAAAAACTGTTTTTT. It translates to CASSDPKQDNEKLFF.

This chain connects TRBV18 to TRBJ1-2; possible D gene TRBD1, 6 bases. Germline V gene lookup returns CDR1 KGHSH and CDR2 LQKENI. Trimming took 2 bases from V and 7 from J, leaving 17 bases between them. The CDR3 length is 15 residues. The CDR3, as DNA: TGTGCCAGCTCACCAGCCCAACAGGGACTACGTGGCTACACCTTC. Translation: CASSPAQQGLRGYTF. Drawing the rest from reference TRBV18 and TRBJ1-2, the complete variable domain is NAGVMQNPRHLVRRRGQEARLRCSPMKGHSHVYWYRQLPEEGLKFMVYLQKENIIDESGMPKERFSAEFPKEGPSILRIQQVVRGDSAAYFCASSPAQQGLRGYTFGSGTRLTVV.

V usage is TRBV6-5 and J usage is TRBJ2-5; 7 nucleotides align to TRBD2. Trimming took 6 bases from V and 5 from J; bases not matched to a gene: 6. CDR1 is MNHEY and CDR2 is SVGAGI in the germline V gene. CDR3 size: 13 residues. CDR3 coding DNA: TGTGCCAGCAGCCAGAGGCGGGAGGAGACCCAGTACTTC. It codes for CASSQRREETQYF.

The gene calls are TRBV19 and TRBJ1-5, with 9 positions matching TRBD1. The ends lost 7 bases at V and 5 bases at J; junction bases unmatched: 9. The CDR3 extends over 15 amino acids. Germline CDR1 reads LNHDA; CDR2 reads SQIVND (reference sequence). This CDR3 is CASTEGQGFDQPQHF. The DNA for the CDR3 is TGTGCCAGTACTGAGGGACAGGGCTTCGATCAGCCCCAGCATTTT.

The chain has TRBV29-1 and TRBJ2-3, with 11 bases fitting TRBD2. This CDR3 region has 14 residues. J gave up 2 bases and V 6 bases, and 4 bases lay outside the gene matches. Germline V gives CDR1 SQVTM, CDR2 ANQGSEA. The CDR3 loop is CSVASGGSTDTQYF. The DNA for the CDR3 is TGCAGCGTGGCTAGCGGGGGGTCCACAGATACGCAGTATTTT.

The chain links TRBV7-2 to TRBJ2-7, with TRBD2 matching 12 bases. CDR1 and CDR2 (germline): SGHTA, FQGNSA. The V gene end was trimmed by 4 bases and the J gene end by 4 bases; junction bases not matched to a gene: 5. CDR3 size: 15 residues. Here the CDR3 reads CASSSPGLAGYEQYF. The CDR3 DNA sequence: TGTGCCAGCAGCTCCCCAGGACTAGCGGGATACGAGCAGTACTTC.

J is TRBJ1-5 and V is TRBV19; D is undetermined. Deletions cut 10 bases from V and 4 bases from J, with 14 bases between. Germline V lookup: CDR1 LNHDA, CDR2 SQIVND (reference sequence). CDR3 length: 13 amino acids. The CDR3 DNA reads TGTGCCACCACCAAATCGGGGAATCAGCCCCAGCATTTT. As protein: CATTKSGNQPQHF.

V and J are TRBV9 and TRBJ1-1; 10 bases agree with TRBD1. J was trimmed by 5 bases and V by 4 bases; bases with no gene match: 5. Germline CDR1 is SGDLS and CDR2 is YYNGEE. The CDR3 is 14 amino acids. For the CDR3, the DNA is TGTGCCAGCAGCCCGGGACAGGGGTGGACTGAAGCTTTCTTT. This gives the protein CASSPGQGWTEAFF. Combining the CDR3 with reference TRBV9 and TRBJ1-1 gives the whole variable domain DSGVTQTPKHLITATGQRVTLRCSPRSGDLSVYWYQQSLDQGLQFLIQYYNGEERAKGNILERFSAQQFPDLHSELNLSSLELGDSALYFCASSPGQGWTEAFFGQGTRLTVV.

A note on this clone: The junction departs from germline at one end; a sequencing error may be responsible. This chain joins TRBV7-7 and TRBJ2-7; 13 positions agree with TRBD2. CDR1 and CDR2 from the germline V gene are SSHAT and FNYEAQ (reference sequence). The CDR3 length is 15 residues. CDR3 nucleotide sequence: TGTGCTAGCAGCACTGGACTAGCGGGGGCTTACGAGCAGTACTTC. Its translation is CASSTGLAGAYEQYF.

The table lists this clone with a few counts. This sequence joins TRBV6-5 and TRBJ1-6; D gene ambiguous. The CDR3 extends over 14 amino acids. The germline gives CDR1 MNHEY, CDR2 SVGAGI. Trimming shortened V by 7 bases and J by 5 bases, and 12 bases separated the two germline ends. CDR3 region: CASTGAPNNSPLHF. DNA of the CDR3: TGTGCCAGCACGGGAGCGCCCAATAATTCACCCCTCCACTTT.

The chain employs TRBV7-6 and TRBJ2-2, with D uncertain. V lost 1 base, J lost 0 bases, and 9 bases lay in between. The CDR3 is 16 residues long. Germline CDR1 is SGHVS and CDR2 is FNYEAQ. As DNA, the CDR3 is TGTGCCAGCAGCTTAGTTAGCAGTGCGAACACCGGGGAGCTGTTTTTT. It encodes CASSLVSSANTGELFF.

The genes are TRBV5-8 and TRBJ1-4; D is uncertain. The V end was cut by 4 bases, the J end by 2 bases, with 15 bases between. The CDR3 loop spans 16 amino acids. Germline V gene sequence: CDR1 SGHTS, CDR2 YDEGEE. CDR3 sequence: CASSPPRGATNEKLFF. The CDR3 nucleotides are TGTGCCAGCAGCCCACCGCGGGGAGCCACTAATGAAAAACTGTTTTTT.

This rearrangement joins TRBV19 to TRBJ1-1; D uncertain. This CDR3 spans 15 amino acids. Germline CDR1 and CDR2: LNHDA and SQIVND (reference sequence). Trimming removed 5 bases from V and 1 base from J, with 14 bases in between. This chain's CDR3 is CASSDGRPWNTEAFF. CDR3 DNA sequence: TGTGCCAGTAGTGATGGCAGGCCATGGAACACTGAAGCTTTCTTT.

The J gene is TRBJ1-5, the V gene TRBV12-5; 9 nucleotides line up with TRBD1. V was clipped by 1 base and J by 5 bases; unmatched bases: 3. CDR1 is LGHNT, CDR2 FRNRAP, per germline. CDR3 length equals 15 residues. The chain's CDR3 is CASGLGQGVDQPQHF. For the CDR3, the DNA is TGTGCTAGTGGTTTGGGACAGGGGGTTGATCAGCCCCAGCATTTT.

The CDR3 DNA sequence: TGTGCCAGCAGCTTGGGATTTGGCCTAGCGGGGGCCCCACTAGTGACCCAGTACTTC. Protein product: CASSLGFGLAGAPLVTQYF. This chain joins TRBV5-8 and TRBJ2-5; 10 positions match TRBD2. Germline V gene lookup returns CDR1 SGHTS and CDR2 YDEGEE. V lost 0 bases, J lost 7 bases, and 18 bases stayed unmatched. This CDR3 is 19 amino acids long.

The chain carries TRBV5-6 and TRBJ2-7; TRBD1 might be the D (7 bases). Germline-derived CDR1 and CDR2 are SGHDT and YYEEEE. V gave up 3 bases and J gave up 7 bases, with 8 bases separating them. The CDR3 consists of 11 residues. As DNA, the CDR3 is TGTGCCAGCAGCTCAGGGGGGGAGCAGTACTTC. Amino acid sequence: CASSSGGEQYF.

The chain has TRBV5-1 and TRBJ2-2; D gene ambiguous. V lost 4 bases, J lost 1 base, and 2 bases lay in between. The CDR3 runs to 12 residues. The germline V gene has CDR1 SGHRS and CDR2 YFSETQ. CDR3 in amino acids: CASSLNTGELFF. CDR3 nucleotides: TGCGCCAGCAGCCTGAACACCGGGGAGCTGTTTTTT.

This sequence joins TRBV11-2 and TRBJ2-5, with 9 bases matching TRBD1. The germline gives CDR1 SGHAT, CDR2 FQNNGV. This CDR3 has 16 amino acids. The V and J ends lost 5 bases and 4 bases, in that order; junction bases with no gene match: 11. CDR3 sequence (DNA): TGTGCCAGCAGCCAGGGGGGGACAGGGTGGCGAGAGACCCAGTACTTC. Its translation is CASSQGGTGWRETQYF.

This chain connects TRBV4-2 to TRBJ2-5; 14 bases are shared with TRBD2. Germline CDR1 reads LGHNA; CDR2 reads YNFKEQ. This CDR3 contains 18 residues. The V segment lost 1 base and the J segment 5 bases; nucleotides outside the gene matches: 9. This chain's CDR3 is CASSQAGLAGEHGETQYF. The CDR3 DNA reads TGTGCCAGCAGCCAAGCGGGACTAGCGGGGGAACACGGCGAGACCCAGTACTTC.

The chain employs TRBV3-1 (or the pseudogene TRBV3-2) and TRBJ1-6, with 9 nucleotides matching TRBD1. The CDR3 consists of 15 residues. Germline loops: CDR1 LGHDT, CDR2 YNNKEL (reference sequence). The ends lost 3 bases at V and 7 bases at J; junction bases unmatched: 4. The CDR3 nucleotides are TGTGCCAGCAGCCACGATGACAGGGGGAATTCACCCCTCCACTTT. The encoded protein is CASSHDDRGNSPLHF.

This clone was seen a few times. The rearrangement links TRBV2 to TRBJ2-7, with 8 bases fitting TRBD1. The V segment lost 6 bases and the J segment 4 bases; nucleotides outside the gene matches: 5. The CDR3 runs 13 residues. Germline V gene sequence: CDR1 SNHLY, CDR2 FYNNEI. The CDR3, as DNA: TGTGCCAGCAGACAAGGACAGGGTTACGAGCAGTACTTC. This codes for CASRQGQGYEQYF.

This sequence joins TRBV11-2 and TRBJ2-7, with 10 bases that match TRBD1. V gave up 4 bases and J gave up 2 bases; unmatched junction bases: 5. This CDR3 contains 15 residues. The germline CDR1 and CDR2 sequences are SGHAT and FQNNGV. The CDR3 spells CASSWAGTGAYEQYF. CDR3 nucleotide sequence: TGTGCCAGCAGCTGGGCCGGGACAGGGGCCTACGAGCAGTACTTC.

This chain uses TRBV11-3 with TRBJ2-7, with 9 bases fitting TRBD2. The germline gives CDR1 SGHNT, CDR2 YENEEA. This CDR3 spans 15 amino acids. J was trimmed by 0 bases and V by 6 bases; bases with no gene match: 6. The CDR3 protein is CASSLGGGASYEQYF. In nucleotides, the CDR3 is TGTGCCAGCAGTCTGGGCGGGGGGGCCTCCTACGAGCAGTACTTC.

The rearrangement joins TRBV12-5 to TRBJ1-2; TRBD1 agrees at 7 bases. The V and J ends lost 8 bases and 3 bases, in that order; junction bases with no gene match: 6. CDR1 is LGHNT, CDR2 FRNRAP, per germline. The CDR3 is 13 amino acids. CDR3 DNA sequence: TGTGCTAGTAATTTCCAGGGGGACTATGGCTACACCTTC. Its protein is CASNFQGDYGYTF.

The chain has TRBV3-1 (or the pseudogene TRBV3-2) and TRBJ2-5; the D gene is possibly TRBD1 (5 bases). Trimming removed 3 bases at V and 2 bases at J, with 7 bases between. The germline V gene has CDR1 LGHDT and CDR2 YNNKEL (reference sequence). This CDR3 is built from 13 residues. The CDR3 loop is CASSQGRQETQYF. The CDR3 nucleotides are TGTGCCAGCAGCCAGGGGCGTCAAGAGACCCAGTACTTC.